This T cell receptor beta chain stems from a study of blood T cell repertoires in COVID-19. For the study at large: COVID-19 samples, acute and convalescent, were from the United States, Italy and Spain. T cells, B-cell-depleted T cells, or PBMCs supplied cDNA or gDNA.

Only a few counts were recorded for this clone. Enrolment of Seattle patients took place during active infection, and they were followed longitudinally. Looked up from germline, CDR1 is SGHTA and CDR2 is FQGNSA. The CDR3 loop spans 14 amino acids. V lost 4 bases, J lost 8 bases, and 7 bases stayed unmatched. Authors' data handling: It was from reference gene primer amplification that nucleated cell counts were estimated. The repertoire was sequenced with immunoSEQ multiplex PCR; TCRdb's copy has only in-frame clones and lacks some. V and J calls plus clone size are reproduced from that table; the DNA served to infer D and trimming. The sample consists of 200,000 to 250,000 clones, about 88% of them appearing once.

V usage is TRBV7-2 and J usage is TRBJ2-4; 8 nucleotides align to TRBD1. The TCR originated in a woman aged 45 to 65 with COVID-19, enrolled during active disease. Sequenced: peripheral blood. The DNA for the CDR3 is TGTGCCAGCAGCTGGCAGGGGGCGAAGGACATTCAGTACTTC. It yields the protein CASSWQGAKDIQYF.